This TCR beta chain derives from a study of cytomegalovirus exposure and HLA in healthy donors (dated by TCRdb to the late 2010s). In the study overall: According to a later analysis, one platform produced both the 100 to 150 validation repertoires and the approximately 600 repertoires of the first cohort. The aim of the study was to test whether cataloging public T cell receptors could identify signatures of past pathogen exposure. A separate validation cohort of about 110 different subjects was used in addition to the approximately 670-subject first cohort. High-throughput TCR immunosequencing, statistical association of individual TCRs with disease status, and machine learning were combined to predict cytomegalovirus infection status.

The donors belonged to the validation cohort of roughly 120 subjects, which was separate from the roughly 680-subject first cohort. Regarding this clone: Its antigen remains undetermined. Base-call qualities are not available, and no considerably larger clone is one nucleotide away.

There are 15 amino acids in the CDR3, from cysteine to phenylalanine inclusive. Only the CDR3 region is kept as DNA, spanning 45 bases read in frame from base 1. The germline V gene (reference sequence) yields MNHEY for CDR1 and SMNVEV for CDR2. Here V drops 5 bases and J drops 3 bases, and the junction holds 10 bases not matched to any gene. The method was the immunoSEQ multiplex PCR assay. From the authors' description of their analysis: A statistical classification framework was built for diagnosing cytomegalovirus status from the catalog of TCR beta chain sequences. TCRdb re-hosts the immuneACCESS table, in-frame sequences only. Its copies lack some clones; in the studies checked, an unresolved V gene accounts for under half of them, and the cause for the rest is not known. V and J calls and clone size are given by that table; D and trimming were obtained from the DNA. Present in this sample are fewer than 250,000 clones, approximately 87% of which were seen just once. The ten biggest clones cover roughly 5.4% of the sample.

What the study reported, not specific to this receptor: The classifier was reported to diagnose cytomegalovirus status with high specificity and sensitivity in both the original cohort and the validation cohort. A later analysis lacked HLA typing for the validation cohort, so it scored co-occurrence in that cohort across all 110 or so repertoires. A few of the identified cytomegalovirus-associated TCR beta chains were confirmed in vitro to be specific for cytomegalovirus antigens. The study listed over 150 TCR beta chains as associated with cytomegalovirus. The authors suggested that the approach could potentially be generalized to other disease states and immunological phenotypes. A later analysis found that TCRs clustered in the first cohort also tended to co-occur in the roughly 110 validation repertoires, with approximately 95% of cluster scores above 0. While some public TCRs were present in many individuals, most TCR sequences turned up only very rarely across donors.

The chain is assembled from TRBV27 and TRBJ2-7; TRBD1 agrees with 7 junctional bases. This sequence was found in a woman between 18 and 29 years old in good health and CMV-seronegative. The sequencing input was PBMCs. DNA sequence: TGTGCCAGCAGTGCCGGACAGGAAGGACTCTACGAGCAGTACTTC. Its protein reads: CASSAGQEGLYEQYF.